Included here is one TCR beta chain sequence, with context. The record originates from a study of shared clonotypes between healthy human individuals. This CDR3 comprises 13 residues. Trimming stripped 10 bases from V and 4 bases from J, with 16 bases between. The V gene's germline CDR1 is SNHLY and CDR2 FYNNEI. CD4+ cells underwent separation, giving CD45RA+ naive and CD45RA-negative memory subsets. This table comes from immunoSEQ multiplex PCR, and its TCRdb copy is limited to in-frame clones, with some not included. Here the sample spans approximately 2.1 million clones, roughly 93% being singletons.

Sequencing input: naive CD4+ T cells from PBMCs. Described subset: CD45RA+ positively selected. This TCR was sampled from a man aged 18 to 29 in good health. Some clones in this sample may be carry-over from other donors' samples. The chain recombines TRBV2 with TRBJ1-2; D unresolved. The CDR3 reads CAINGGLGYGYTF. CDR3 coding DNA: TGTGCCATCAATGGAGGGCTTGGCTATGGCTACACCTTC. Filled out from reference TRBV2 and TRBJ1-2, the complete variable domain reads EPEVTQTPSHQVTQMGQEVILRCVPISNHLYFYWYRQILGQKVEFLVSFYNNEISEKSEIFDDQFSVERPDGSNFTLKIRSTKLEDSAMYFCAINGGLGYGYTFGSGTRLTVV.